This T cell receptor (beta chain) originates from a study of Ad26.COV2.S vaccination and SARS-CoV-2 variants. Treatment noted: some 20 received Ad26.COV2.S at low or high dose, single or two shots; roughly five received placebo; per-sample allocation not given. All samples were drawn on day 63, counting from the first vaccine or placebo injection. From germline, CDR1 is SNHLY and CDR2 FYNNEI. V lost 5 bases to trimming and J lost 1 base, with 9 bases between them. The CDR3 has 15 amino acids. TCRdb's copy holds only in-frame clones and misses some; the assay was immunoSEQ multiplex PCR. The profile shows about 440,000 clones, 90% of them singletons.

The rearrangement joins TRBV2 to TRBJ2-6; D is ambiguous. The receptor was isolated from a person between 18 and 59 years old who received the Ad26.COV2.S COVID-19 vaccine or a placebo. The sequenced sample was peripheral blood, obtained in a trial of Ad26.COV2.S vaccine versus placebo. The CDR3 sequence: CASSRPGSGANVLTF. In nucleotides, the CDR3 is TGTGCCAGCAGTCGCCCCGGTTCTGGGGCCAACGTCCTGACTTTC.